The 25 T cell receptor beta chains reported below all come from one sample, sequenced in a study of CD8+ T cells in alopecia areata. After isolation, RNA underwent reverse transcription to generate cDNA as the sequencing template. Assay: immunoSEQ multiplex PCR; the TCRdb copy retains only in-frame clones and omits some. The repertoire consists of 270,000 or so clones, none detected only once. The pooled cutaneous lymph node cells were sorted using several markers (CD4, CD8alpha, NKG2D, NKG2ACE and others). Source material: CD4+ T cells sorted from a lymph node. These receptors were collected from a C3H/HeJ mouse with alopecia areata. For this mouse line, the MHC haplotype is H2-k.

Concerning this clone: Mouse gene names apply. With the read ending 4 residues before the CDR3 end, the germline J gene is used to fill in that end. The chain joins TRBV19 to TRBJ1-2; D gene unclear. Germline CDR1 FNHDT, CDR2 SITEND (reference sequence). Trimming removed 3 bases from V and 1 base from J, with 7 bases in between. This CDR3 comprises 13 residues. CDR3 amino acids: CASSNLRNSDYTF. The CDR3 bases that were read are TGTGCCAGCAGTAACCTCAGAAACTCC.

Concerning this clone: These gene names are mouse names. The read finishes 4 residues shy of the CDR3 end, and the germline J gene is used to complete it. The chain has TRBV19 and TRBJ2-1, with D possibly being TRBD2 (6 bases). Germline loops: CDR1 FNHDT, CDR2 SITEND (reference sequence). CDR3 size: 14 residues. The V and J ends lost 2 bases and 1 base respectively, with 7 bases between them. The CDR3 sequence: CASSMLGNYAEQFF. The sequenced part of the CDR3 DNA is TGTGCCAGCAGTATGCTGGGGAACTATGCT.

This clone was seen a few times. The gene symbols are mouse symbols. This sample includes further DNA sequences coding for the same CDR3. CDR3 in amino acids: CTCSAWTGGYEQYF. The sequenced part of the CDR3 DNA is TGCACCTGCAGTGCTTGGACTGGGGGATAT. The V and J genes are TRBV1 and TRBJ2-7, with 10 bases matching TRBD2. From the germline J gene comes the end of the CDR3, since the read stops 4 residues before it. Germline V lookup: CDR1 NSQYPW, CDR2 LRSPGD (reference sequence). This CDR3 contains 14 residues.

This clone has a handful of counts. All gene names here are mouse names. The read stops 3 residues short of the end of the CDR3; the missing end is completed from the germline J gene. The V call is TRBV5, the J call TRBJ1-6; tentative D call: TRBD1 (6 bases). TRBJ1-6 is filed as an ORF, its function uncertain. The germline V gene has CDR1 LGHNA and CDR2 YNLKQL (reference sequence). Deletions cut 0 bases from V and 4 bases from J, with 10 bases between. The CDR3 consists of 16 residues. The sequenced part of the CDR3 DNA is TGTGCCAGCAGCCAAGATCCAGGGGATTATAATTCGCCC. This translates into CASSQDPGDYNSP. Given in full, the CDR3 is CASSQDPGDYNSPLYF.

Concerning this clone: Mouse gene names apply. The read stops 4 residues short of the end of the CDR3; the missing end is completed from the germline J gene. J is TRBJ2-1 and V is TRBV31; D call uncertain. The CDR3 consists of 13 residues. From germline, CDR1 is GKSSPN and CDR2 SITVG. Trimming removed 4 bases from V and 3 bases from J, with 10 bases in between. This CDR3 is CAWTDKFYAEQFF. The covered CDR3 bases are TGTGCCTGGACCGACAAATTCTATGCT.

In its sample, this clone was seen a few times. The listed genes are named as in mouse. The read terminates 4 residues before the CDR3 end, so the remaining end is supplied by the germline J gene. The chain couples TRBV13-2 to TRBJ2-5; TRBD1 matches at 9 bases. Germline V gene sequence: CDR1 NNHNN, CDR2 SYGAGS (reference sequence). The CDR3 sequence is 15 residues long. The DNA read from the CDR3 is TGTGCCAGCGGTGATCCCGGGACAGGGAAAGAC. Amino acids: CASGDPGTGKD. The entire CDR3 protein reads CASGDPGTGKDTQYF.

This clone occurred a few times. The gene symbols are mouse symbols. The CDR3 loop is CTCSAEGDRNSDYTF. The DNA read from the CDR3 is TGCACCTGCAGTGCAGAAGGGGACAGAAACTCC. The chain has TRBV1 and TRBJ1-2; the match to TRBD1 covers 7 bases. With the read ending 4 residues before the CDR3 end, the germline J gene is used to fill in that end. Trimming removed 0 bases from V and 1 base from J; junction bases left unmatched: 2. The CDR3 length is 15 residues. From germline, CDR1 is NSQYPW and CDR2 LRSPGD (reference sequence).

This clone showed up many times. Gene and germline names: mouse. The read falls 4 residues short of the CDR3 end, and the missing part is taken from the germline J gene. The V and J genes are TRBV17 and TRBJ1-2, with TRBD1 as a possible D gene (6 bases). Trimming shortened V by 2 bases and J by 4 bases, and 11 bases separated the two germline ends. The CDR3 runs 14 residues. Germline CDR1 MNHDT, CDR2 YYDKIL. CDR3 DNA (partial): TGTGCTAGCAGTAGACGGGGGGCCTCCTCC. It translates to CASSRRGASS. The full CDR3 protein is CASSRRGASSDYTF.

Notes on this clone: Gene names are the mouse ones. Here the CDR3 reads CASSAGTGSSYEQYF. Incomplete CDR3 DNA: TGTGCCAGCAGCGCCGGGACAGGGAGCTCCTAT. The chain couples TRBV19 to TRBJ2-7, with 9 nucleotides matching TRBD1. The CDR3 goes on 4 residues after the read ends, and that part is filled in from the germline J gene. With V trimmed by 5 bases and J by 0 bases, 6 bases remained unmatched. Looked up from germline, CDR1 is FNHDT and CDR2 is SITEND (reference sequence). The CDR3 contains 15 residues. Supplemented by reference TRBV19 and TRBJ2-7, the full variable domain reads GGIITQTPKFLIGQEGQKLTLKCQQNFNHDTMYWYRQDSGKGLRLIYYSITENDLQKGDLSEGYDASREKKSSFSLTVTSAQKNEMAVFLCASSAGTGSSYEQYFGPGTRLTVL.

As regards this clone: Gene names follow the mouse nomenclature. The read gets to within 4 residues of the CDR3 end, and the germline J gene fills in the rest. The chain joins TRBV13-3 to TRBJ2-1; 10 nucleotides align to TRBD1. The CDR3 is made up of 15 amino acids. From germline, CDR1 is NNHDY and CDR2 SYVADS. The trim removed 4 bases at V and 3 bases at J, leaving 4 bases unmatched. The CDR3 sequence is CASSRDRGRYAEQFF. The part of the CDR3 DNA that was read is TGTGCCAGCAGTCGGGACAGGGGACGCTATGCT.

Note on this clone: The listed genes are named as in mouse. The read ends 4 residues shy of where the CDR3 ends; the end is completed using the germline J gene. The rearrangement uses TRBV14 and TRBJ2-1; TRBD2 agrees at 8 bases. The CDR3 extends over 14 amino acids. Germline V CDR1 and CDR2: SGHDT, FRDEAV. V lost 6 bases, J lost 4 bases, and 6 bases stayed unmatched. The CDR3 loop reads CASTPGGAYAEQFF. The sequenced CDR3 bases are TGTGCCAGCACCCCCGGGGGGGCTTATGCT. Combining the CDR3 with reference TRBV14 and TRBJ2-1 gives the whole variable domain EAGVTQSPRYAVLQEGQAVSFWCDPISGHDTLYWYQQPRDQGPQLLVYFRDEAVIDNSQLPSDRFSAVRPKGTNSTLKIQSAKQGDTATYLCASTPGGAYAEQFFGPGTRLTVL.

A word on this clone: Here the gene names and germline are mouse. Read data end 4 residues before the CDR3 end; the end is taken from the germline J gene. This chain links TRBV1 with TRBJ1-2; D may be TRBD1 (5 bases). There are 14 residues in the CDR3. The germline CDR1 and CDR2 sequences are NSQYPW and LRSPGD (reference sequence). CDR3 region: CTCSVRDWGVDYTF. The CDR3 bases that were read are TGCACCTGCAGTGTCCGGGACTGGGGGGTC.

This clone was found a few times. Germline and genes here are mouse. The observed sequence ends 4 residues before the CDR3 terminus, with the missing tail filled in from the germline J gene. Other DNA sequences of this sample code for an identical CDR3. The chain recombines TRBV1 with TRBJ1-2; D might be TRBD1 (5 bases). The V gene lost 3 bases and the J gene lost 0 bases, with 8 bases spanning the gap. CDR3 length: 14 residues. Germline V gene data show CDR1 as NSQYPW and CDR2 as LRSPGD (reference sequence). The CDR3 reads CTCSAGRANSDYTF. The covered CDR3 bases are TGCACCTGCAGTGCCGGCAGGGCAAACTCC.

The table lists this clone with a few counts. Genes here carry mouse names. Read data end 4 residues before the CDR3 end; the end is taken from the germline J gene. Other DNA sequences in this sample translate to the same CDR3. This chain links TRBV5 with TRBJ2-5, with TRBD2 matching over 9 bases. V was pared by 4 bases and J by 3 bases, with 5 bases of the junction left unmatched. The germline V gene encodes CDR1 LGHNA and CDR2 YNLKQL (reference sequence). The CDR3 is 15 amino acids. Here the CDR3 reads CASSPRLGVQDTQYF. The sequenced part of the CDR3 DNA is TGTGCCAGCAGCCCCCGACTGGGGGTGCAAGAC.

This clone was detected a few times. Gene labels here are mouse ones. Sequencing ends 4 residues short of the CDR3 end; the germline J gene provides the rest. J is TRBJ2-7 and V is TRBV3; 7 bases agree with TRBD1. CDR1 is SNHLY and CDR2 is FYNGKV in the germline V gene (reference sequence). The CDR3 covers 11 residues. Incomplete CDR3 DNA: TGTGCCAGGACAGGGTGCAAT. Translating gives CARTGCN. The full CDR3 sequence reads CARTGCNEQYF.

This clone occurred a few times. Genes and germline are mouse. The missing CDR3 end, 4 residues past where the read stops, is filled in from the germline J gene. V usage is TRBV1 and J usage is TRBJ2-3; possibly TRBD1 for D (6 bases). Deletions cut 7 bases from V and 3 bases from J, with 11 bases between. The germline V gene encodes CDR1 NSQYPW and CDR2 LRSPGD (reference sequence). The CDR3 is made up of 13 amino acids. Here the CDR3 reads CTCKAGAAETLYF. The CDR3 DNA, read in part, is TGCACCTGCAAGGCAGGGGCCGCAGAA.

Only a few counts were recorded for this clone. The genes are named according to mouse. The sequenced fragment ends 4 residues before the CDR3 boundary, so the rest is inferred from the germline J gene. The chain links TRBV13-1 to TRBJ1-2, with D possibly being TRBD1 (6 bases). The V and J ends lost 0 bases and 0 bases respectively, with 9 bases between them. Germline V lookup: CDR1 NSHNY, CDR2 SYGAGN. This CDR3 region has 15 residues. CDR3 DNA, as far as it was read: TGTGCCAGCAGTGATGAGGGGGATTCAAACTCC. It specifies CASSDEGDSNS. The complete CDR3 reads CASSDEGDSNSDYTF.

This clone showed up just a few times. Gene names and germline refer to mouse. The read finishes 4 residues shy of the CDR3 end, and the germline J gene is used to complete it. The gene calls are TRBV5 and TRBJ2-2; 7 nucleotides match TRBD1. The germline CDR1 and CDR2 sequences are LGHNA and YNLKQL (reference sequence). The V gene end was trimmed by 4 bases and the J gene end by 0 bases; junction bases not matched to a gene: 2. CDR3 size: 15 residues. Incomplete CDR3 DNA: TGTGCCAGCAGCCTCGACAGGGCAAACACCGGG. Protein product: CASSLDRANTG. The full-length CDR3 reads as CASSLDRANTGQLYF.

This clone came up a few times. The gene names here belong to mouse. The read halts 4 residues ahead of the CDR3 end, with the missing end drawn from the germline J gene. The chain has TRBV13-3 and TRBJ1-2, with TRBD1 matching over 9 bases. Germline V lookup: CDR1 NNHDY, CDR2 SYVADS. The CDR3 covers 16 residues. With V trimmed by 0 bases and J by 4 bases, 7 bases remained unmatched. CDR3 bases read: TGTGCCAGCAGTGATGGGACAGGGGTTGGGTTCTCC. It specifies CASSDGTGVGFS. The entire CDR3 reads CASSDGTGVGFSDYTF.

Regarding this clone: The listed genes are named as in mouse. The CDR3 loop is CASSVRTGENSPLYF. CDR3 DNA (partial): TGTGCCAGCAGTGTCCGGACAGGGGAAAATTCGCCC. This rearrangement joins TRBV13-1 to TRBJ1-6; 9 bases are shared with TRBD1. The read stops 3 residues short of the end of the CDR3; the missing end is completed from the germline J gene. TRBJ1-6 is reported as an ORF; its role is uncertain. J gave up 7 bases and V 3 bases, and 5 bases lay outside the gene matches. The CDR3 loop spans 15 amino acids. Germline V gene sequence: CDR1 NSHNY, CDR2 SYGAGN.

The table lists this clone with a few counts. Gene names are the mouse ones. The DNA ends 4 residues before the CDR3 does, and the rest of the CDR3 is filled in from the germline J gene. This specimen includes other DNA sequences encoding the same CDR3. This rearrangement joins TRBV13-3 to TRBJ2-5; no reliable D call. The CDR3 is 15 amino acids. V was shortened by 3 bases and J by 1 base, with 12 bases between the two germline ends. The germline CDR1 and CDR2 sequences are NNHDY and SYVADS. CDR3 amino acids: CASSAPRGDQDTQYF. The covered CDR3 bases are TGTGCCAGCAGTGCCCCACGAGGTGACCAAGAC.

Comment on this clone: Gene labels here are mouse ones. The part of the CDR3 DNA that was read is TGTGCCAGCAGTCGACAGTATGCAGAA. This codes for CASSRQYAE. In full, the CDR3 is CASSRQYAETLYF. This sequence joins TRBV19 and TRBJ2-3; D may be TRBD1 (5 bases). The read ends 4 residues shy of where the CDR3 ends; the end is completed using the germline J gene. This CDR3 is 13 amino acids long. Germline lookup yields CDR1 FNHDT and CDR2 SITEND (reference sequence). V was pared by 4 bases and J by 2 bases, with 8 bases between. Combining the CDR3 with reference TRBV19 and TRBJ2-3 gives the whole variable domain GGIITQTPKFLIGQEGQKLTLKCQQNFNHDTMYWYRQDSGKGLRLIYYSITENDLQKGDLSEGYDASREKKSSFSLTVTSAQKNEMAVFLCASSRQYAETLYFGSGTRLTVL.

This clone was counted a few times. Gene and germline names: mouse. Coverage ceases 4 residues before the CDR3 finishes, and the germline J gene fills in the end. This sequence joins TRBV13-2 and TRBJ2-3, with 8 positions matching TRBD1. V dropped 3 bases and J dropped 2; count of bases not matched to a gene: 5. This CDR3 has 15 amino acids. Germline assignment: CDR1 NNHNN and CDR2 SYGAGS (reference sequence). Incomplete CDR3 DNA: TGTGCCAGCGGTGTGGACAGGGAGAATGCAGAA. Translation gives CASGVDRENAE. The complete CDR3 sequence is CASGVDRENAETLYF.

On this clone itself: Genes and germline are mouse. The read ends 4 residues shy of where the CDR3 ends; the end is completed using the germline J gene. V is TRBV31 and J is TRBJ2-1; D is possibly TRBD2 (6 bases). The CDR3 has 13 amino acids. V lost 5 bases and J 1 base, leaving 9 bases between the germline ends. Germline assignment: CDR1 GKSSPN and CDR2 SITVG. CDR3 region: CAWYDWNYAEQFF. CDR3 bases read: TGTGCCTGGTATGACTGGAACTATGCT.

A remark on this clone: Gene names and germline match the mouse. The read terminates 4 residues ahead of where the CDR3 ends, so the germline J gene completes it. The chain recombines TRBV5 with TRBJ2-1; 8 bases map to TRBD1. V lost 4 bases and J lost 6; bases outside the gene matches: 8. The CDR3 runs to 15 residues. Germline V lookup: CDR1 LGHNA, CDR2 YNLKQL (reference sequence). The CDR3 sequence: CASSLARGLVAEQFF. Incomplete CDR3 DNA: TGTGCCAGCAGCCTCGCCAGGGGGCTGGTTGCT.